The next 26 T cell receptor beta chains were all read from a single sample in a study of cytomegalovirus exposure and HLA in healthy donors. The PCR had 60 Vbeta and 13 Jbeta primers. Sequencing used immunoSEQ multiplex PCR; TCRdb keeps in-frame clones, though not all of them. The sample includes 95,000 or so clones, under 90% of them seen just once. Sequenced sample: PBMCs. These receptor sequences come from a woman aged 70-85 years in good health and CMV-seropositive.

This chain links TRBV9 with TRBJ2-3; a weak D match, TRBD2 (5 bases). Trimming took off 1 base at V and 4 bases at J, with 7 bases between the two ends. CDR1 and CDR2 (germline): SGDLS, YYNGEE. The CDR3 length is 13 residues. The CDR3 reads CASSVLGADTQYF. The DNA of the CDR3 is TGTGCCAGCAGCGTATTGGGAGCAGATACGCAGTATTTT.

The J gene is TRBJ2-3, the V gene TRBV5-1, with D perhaps matching TRBD2 (7 bases). CDR1 SGHRS and CDR2 YFSETQ come from the germline V gene. The CDR3 has 16 amino acids. V was pared by 0 bases and J by 0 bases, with 11 bases between. The CDR3 DNA follows: TGCGCCAGCAGCTTGGCGGCGGGGGCTAGCACAGATACGCAGTATTTT. Its translation: CASSLAAGASTDTQYF.

This chain uses TRBV2 with TRBJ2-7; 8 bases are a match to TRBD1. Germline V gene sequence: CDR1 SNHLY, CDR2 FYNNEI. The junction had 6 bases not matched to a gene; V was cut back by 8 bases and J by 3 bases. The CDR3 has 13 amino acids. CDR3 coding DNA: TGTGCCAGCGTCGCAGGGGGCTTCTACGAGCAGTACTTC. Translated, it gives CASVAGGFYEQYF. Variable domain in full (rest from reference TRBV2 and TRBJ2-7): EPEVTQTPSHQVTQMGQEVILRCVPISNHLYFYWYRQILGQKVEFLVSFYNNEISEKSEIFDDQFSVERPDGSNFTLKIRSTKLEDSAMYFCASVAGGFYEQYFGPGTRLTVT.

This clone was seen a single time. The rearrangement links TRBV7-9 to TRBJ2-1; the match to TRBD2 covers 10 bases. V was clipped by 2 bases and J by 3 bases; unmatched bases: 10. The germline CDR1 and CDR2 sequences are SEHNR and FQNEAQ (reference sequence). This CDR3 is built from 18 residues. The CDR3 reads CASSLLGGTSGVYNEQFF. The CDR3 region has the DNA TGTGCCAGCAGCTTACTTGGGGGCACTAGCGGGGTCTACAATGAGCAGTTCTTC.

The V call is TRBV7-8, the J call TRBJ2-5; 8 nucleotides agree with TRBD1. TRBJ2-7 explains the end of the DNA better; the J call may be wrong. The CDR3 length is 15 residues. Germline CDR1 and CDR2: SGHVS and FQNEAQ. In nucleotides, the CDR3 is TGTGCCAGCAGCAAGGGGACGGGACAGGACTACGAGCAGTACTTC. This sequence encodes CASSKGTGQDYEQYF.

This sequence joins TRBV9 and TRBJ1-2; 7 bases are shared with TRBD1. The ends lost 5 bases at V and 3 bases at J; junction bases unmatched: 4. Germline loops: CDR1 SGDLS, CDR2 YYNGEE. This CDR3 comprises 13 residues. CDR3 sequence: CASSADRDYGYTF. The CDR3, as DNA: TGTGCCAGCAGTGCCGACAGGGACTATGGCTACACCTTC.

The sample holds one count of this clone. CDR3 sequence: CASSQERLAGKNIQYF. DNA for the CDR3: TGTGCCAGCAGCCAAGAAAGGCTAGCGGGTAAAAACATTCAGTACTTC. The J gene is TRBJ2-4, the V gene TRBV4-2, with 8 bases matching TRBD2. This CDR3 has 16 residues. The V gene end was trimmed by 0 bases and the J gene end by 4 bases; junction bases not matched to a gene: 5. Germline V CDR1 and CDR2: LGHNA, YNFKEQ.

This chain connects TRBV11-3 to TRBJ2-4, with D possibly TRBD1 on 5 matching bases. V was shortened by 3 bases and J by 4 bases, with 13 bases between the two germline ends. CDR3 length: 15 residues. The V gene's germline CDR1 is SGHNT and CDR2 YENEEA. The CDR3 spells CASSFSQVSKNIQYF. The CDR3 coding sequence is TGTGCCAGCAGCTTTTCACAGGTTTCTAAAAACATTCAGTACTTC.

This chain connects TRBV5-1 to TRBJ2-7; maybe TRBD1 (6 bases). CDR1 is SGHRS, CDR2 YFSETQ, per germline. Trimming stripped 5 bases from V and 0 bases from J, with 12 bases between. This CDR3 has 14 amino acids. The CDR3 sequence is CASRPRTVSYEQYF. The CDR3 DNA sequence: TGCGCCAGCAGACCTAGGACAGTCTCCTACGAGCAGTACTTC.

This chain uses TRBV5-4 with TRBJ1-1; 11 bases match TRBD1. The CDR3 has 14 residues. Germline V gives CDR1 SGHNT, CDR2 YYREEE (reference sequence). V was clipped by 2 bases and J by 8 bases; unmatched bases: 5. Here the CDR3 reads CASSLPGQGGEAFF. The CDR3 DNA sequence: TGTGCCAGCAGCTTACCGGGACAGGGGGGAGAAGCTTTCTTT.

The rearrangement links TRBV7-9 to TRBJ2-3; the match to TRBD2 covers 16 bases. CDR3 size: 18 residues. Per the germline V gene, CDR1 is SEHNR and CDR2 is FQNEAQ (reference sequence). The trim removed 5 bases at V and 9 bases at J, leaving 14 bases unmatched. The CDR3 sequence is CASSRPGTSGRAGGTQYF. In DNA, the CDR3 is TGTGCCAGCAGCCGTCCCGGGACTAGCGGGAGGGCGGGGGGCACGCAGTATTTT.

The rearrangement joins TRBV5-1 to TRBJ2-5; a possible D gene is TRBD2 (5 bases). CDR3 size: 15 residues. Germline CDR1 reads SGHRS; CDR2 reads YFSETQ. V was shortened by 0 bases and J by 2 bases, with 11 bases between the two germline ends. The CDR3 spells CASSLALAFQETQYF. The CDR3 coding sequence is TGCGCCAGCAGCTTGGCCCTAGCTTTTCAAGAGACCCAGTACTTC.

V gene TRBV7-2 combines with J gene TRBJ2-1, with D possibly TRBD2 on 6 matching bases. The CDR3 spans 14 residues. The germline V gene encodes CDR1 SGHTA and CDR2 FQGNSA. Trimming stripped 5 bases from V and 16 bases from J, with 24 bases between. CDR3 amino acids: CASSRGAASGDRFF. DNA of the CDR3: TGTGCCAGCAGCCGCGGCGCGGCCTCGGGGGACCGATTCTTC.

This chain uses TRBV4-3 with TRBJ2-7; tentatively, D is TRBD2 (7 bases). The V end lost 0 bases, the J end lost 2 bases, and 8 bases lay between the germline ends. Germline V CDR1 and CDR2: LGHNA, YSLEER. The CDR3 contains 14 residues. In DNA form, the CDR3 reads TGCGCCAGCAGCCAAGAGGGGGGGCCCTACGAGCAGTACTTC. Amino acids: CASSQEGGPYEQYF.

This clone turned up a few times. The junction departs from germline at one end; a sequencing error may be responsible. J is TRBJ2-1 and V is TRBV7-9, with 12 bases that match TRBD2. The V gene's germline CDR1 is SEHNR and CDR2 FQNEAQ (reference sequence). The CDR3 is 15 amino acids. The CDR3 sequence: CSSSLVLAGGNEQFF. CDR3 in DNA: TGTTCCAGCAGCTTGGTACTAGCGGGAGGCAATGAGCAGTTCTTC.

The chain joins TRBV15 to TRBJ2-6; D is perhaps TRBD1 (6 bases). Germline V gene sequence: CDR1 LNHNV, CDR2 YYDKDF (reference sequence). Trimming pared 9 bases from V and 3 bases from J, leaving 18 bases between. This CDR3 region has 16 residues. CDR3 bases: TGTGCCACTTCGGACAGAGGCATGCTTGGGGCCAACGTCCTGACTTTC. Protein product: CATSDRGMLGANVLTF.

The sample holds a few counts of this clone. CDR3 nucleotide sequence: TGTGCCAGTCAGGGGGCTTCGAGGGACAATCAGCCCCAGCATTTT. This sequence encodes CASQGASRDNQPQHF. The chain couples TRBV25-1 to TRBJ1-5, with TRBD1 matching 8 bases. The CDR3 length is 15 residues. After removal of 9 bases from V and 3 bases from J, the junction contained 10 bases not matched to a gene. The germline V gene encodes CDR1 MGHDK and CDR2 SYGVNS.

The chain joins TRBV7-6 to TRBJ1-2; the D is unclear. The CDR3 is 13 amino acids. The V and J ends lost 6 bases and 3 bases respectively, with 11 bases between them. Germline CDR1 SGHVS, CDR2 FNYEAQ. This CDR3 reads CASRPGGDYGYTF. The DNA of the CDR3 is TGTGCCAGCAGGCCCGGCGGAGACTATGGCTACACCTTC.

This clone was counted between two and nine times. The germline gene is not matched at one end of the junction; a read error may be the cause. The chain uses TRBV10-3 and TRBJ2-2; D is unclear. The CDR3 totals 15 residues. The germline gives CDR1 ENHRY, CDR2 SYGVKD. The CDR3 bases are TGTGCCAGCAGTTACTCACGAGGGAACACCGGGGAGCTGTTTTTT. Translated, it gives CASSYSRGNTGELFF.

The chain carries TRBV6-5 and TRBJ2-7, with D uncertain. From germline, CDR1 is MNHEY and CDR2 SVGAGI. Trimming removed 2 bases from V and 0 bases from J, with 14 bases in between. This CDR3 comprises 16 residues. DNA for the CDR3: TGTGCCAGCAGTTACCGAGTCTCAGCGAGCTCCTACGAGCAGTACTTC. The encoded protein is CASSYRVSASSYEQYF.

The chain couples TRBV7-2 to TRBJ2-2; 7 nucleotides align to TRBD2. CDR1 and CDR2 from the germline V gene are SGHTA and FQGNSA. The CDR3 has 17 amino acids. Trimming cost V 1 base and J 6 bases; bases outside gene matches: 11. CDR3 sequence: CASSLDSGGVFAGELFF. The CDR3 region has the DNA TGTGCCAGCAGCTTAGACTCGGGGGGAGTTTTCGCCGGGGAGCTGTTTTTT.

The gene calls are TRBV15 and TRBJ2-3, with TRBD2 identical over 8 bases. This CDR3 comprises 15 residues. Germline CDR1 LNHNV, CDR2 YYDKDF (reference sequence). V dropped 0 bases and J dropped 6; count of bases not matched to a gene: 5. The CDR3 bases are TGTGCCACCAGCAGAGATCTAGCGGGCCCTGATACGCAGTATTTT. Protein sequence: CATSRDLAGPDTQYF. Variable domain in full (rest from reference TRBV15 and TRBJ2-3): DAMVIQNPRYQVTQFGKPVTLSCSQTLNHNVMYWYQQKSSQAPKLLFHYYDKDFNNEADTPDNFQSRRPNTSFCFLDIRSPGLGDTAMYLCATSRDLAGPDTQYFGPGTRLTVL.

For this clone: Mismatch with germline at one junction end may stem from a read error. The chain uses TRBV7-7 and TRBJ1-3, with D hard to call. Germline CDR1 SSHAT, CDR2 FNYEAQ (reference sequence). CDR3 length: 13 amino acids. CDR3 sequence reads: CASSYDIGNTIYF. The CDR3 DNA is TGTGCTAGCAGCTACGACATTGGAAACACCATATATTTT.

The chain carries TRBV6-5 and TRBJ1-6; D possibly corresponds to TRBD1 (5 bases). There are 14 residues in the CDR3. Trimming removed 2 bases from V and 5 bases from J, with 7 bases in between. Looked up from germline, CDR1 is MNHEY and CDR2 is SVGAGI. CDR3 nucleotides: TGTGCCAGCAGTTACCGGGGGAATAATTCACCCCTCCACTTT. Encoded protein: CASSYRGNNSPLHF.

V usage is TRBV27 and J usage is TRBJ1-2; 9 positions agree with TRBD1. With V trimmed by 5 bases and J by 6 bases, 7 bases remained unmatched. The CDR3 covers 14 residues. Germline CDR1 and CDR2: MNHEY and SMNVEV (reference sequence). CDR3 in DNA: TGTGCCAGCAGTAACCTACAGGGGGCGGATGGCTACACCTTC. This sequence encodes CASSNLQGADGYTF.

The chain carries TRBV9 and TRBJ2-5, with 8 bases aligning to TRBD2. Germline CDR1 is SGDLS and CDR2 is YYNGEE. V gave up 0 bases and J gave up 3 bases; unmatched junction bases: 4. The CDR3 spans 15 residues. The CDR3 DNA is TGTGCCAGCAGCGTAGAGCTGCGGGGGGAAGAGACCCAGTACTTC. Translation: CASSVELRGEETQYF.